The 15 T cell receptor beta chains reported below all come from one sample, sequenced in a study of PD-1 blockade in mismatch repair-deficient tumors. Sequencing was performed with immunoSEQ multiplex PCR; in TCRdb, only in-frame clones are kept and a portion is missing. There are under 15,000 clones in the sample; 84% occur only once, and around 1.7% lies in the top ten. Specimen: PBMCs, collected about 15 weeks after starting pembrolizumab. The receptors here all came from an adult with mismatch repair-deficient cancer.

The rearrangement links TRBV18 to TRBJ1-4, with a weak D call TRBD1 (6 bases). The germline V gene has CDR1 KGHSH and CDR2 LQKENI. Trimming cost V 3 bases and J 7 bases, with 12 bases left between them. The CDR3 is 14 amino acids. The CDR3 bases are TGTGCCAGCTCACCTGGACAGATCCCTGAAAAACTGTTTTTT. It specifies CASSPGQIPEKLFF.

V is TRBV5-1 and J is TRBJ2-3; D is unresolved. Looked up from germline, CDR1 is SGHRS and CDR2 is YFSETQ. The CDR3 contains 13 residues. The V end lost 0 bases, the J end lost 2 bases, and 4 bases lay between the germline ends. CDR3 coding DNA: TGCGCCAGCAGCTTGGCTGTCACAGATACGCAGTATTTT. Translation gives CASSLAVTDTQYF.

The chain carries TRBV6-1 and TRBJ2-7, with D possibly matching TRBD2 (5 bases). V was pared by 2 bases and J by 6 bases, with 20 bases between. CDR3 size: 16 residues. Germline CDR1 MNHNS, CDR2 SASEGT. The CDR3 region is CASSEQWGAYEVEQYF. For the CDR3, the DNA is TGTGCCAGCAGTGAACAATGGGGAGCTTATGAGGTCGAGCAGTACTTC.

The rearrangement links TRBV27 to TRBJ2-1, with 9 bases that match TRBD2. Germline V CDR1 and CDR2: MNHEY, SMNVEV (reference sequence). This CDR3 spans 14 amino acids. Trimming took 8 bases from V and 2 from J; bases not matched to a gene: 4. As DNA, the CDR3 is TGTGCCAGCGGAAGACTAGCGGCCTACAATGAGCAGTTCTTC. This translates into CASGRLAAYNEQFF.

V gene TRBV18 combines with J gene TRBJ2-5; the D gene is possibly TRBD2 (5 bases). CDR3 size: 13 residues. V shed 5 bases and J shed 2 bases, with 9 bases lying between them. Germline CDR1 and CDR2: KGHSH and LQKENI. The CDR3 DNA is TGTGCCAGCTCATCACTAGTACAAGAGACCCAGTACTTC. Its protein is CASSSLVQETQYF.

The chain links TRBV27 to TRBJ1-4; D call uncertain. The CDR3 spans 13 residues. CDR1 MNHEY and CDR2 SMNVEV come from the germline V gene (reference sequence). The germline V and J ends were trimmed by 4 bases and 7 bases, with 10 bases remaining between them. For the CDR3, the DNA is TGTGCCAGCAGTTGGGGAGTCGGTGAAAAACTGTTTTTT. Protein product: CASSWGVGEKLFF.

The chain combines TRBV28 with TRBJ1-2, with TRBD1 matching over 8 bases. Germline values: CDR1 MDHEN, CDR2 SYDVKM. CDR3 length: 16 amino acids. With 5 bases clipped from V and 2 bases from J, the junction kept 10 bases outside the gene matches. CDR3 nucleotide sequence: TGTGCCAGCAGTGGGGGGCGGGGACAGGAGAACTATGGCTACACCTTC. As protein: CASSGGRGQENYGYTF.

The sample holds a few counts of this clone. V and J are TRBV7-2 and TRBJ2-7; D is unclear. V was trimmed by 0 bases and J by 0 bases, leaving 9 bases between them. The CDR3 sequence is 15 residues long. Germline V gene lookup returns CDR1 SGHTA and CDR2 FQGNSA. CDR3 bases: TGTGCCAGCAGCTTAGCGGGCTCCAGCTCCTACGAGCAGTACTTC. The encoded protein is CASSLAGSSSYEQYF.

The chain has TRBV11-3 and TRBJ2-7, with 7 positions matching TRBD2. After removal of 1 base from V and 7 bases from J, the junction contained 4 bases not matched to a gene. Germline CDR1 and CDR2: SGHNT and YENEEA. This CDR3 has 13 residues. The CDR3 DNA follows: TGTGCCAGCAGCTTAGGGCGGGAGCGAGAGCAGTACTTC. This codes for CASSLGREREQYF. The whole variable domain, remainder taken from reference TRBV11-3 and TRBJ2-7, is EAGVVQSPRYKIIEKKQPVAFWCNPISGHNTLYWYLQNLGQGPELLIRYENEEAVDDSQLPKDRFSAERLKGVDSTLKIQPAELGDSAVYLCASSLGREREQYFGPGTRLTVT.

The CDR3 sequence: CSVESQVTSKQYF. The CDR3 coding sequence is TGCAGCGTTGAGAGTCAGGTCACAAGTAAGCAGTACTTC. The chain uses TRBV29-1 and TRBJ2-7; D remains unclear. This CDR3 is 13 amino acids long. The germline CDR1 and CDR2 sequences are SQVTM and ANQGSEA. V was clipped by 3 bases and J by 8 bases, with 17 bases between them.

The chain joins TRBV6-5 to TRBJ2-1, with D uncertain. The CDR3 sequence is 13 residues long. The germline V gene encodes CDR1 MNHEY and CDR2 SVGAGI. The ends were cut back, 6 bases at V and 15 bases at J, with 21 bases in the middle. The CDR3 DNA sequence: TGTGCCAGCAGCCTCTCCCGTCTAGTGTCTATGTTCTTC. Translated: CASSLSRLVSMFF.

This clone was seen a handful of times. This rearrangement joins TRBV30 to TRBJ2-5, with 9 nucleotides matching TRBD1. The CDR3 runs to 16 residues. CDR1 is GTSNPN and CDR2 is SVGIG in the germline V gene (reference sequence). J gave up 5 bases and V 4 bases, and 14 bases lay outside the gene matches. For the CDR3, the DNA is TGTGCCTGGACCCAAGGACAGGGGCGGCCCGGGGAGACCCAGTACTTC. This codes for CAWTQGQGRPGETQYF. The full variable domain, its missing parts supplied by reference TRBV30 and TRBJ2-5, is SQTIHQWPATLVQPVGSPLSLECTVEGTSNPNLYWYRQAAGRGLQLLFYSVGIGQISSEVPQNLSASRPQDRQFILSSKKLLLSDSGFYLCAWTQGQGRPGETQYFGPGTRLLVL.

This clone showed up just once. V and J are TRBV28 and TRBJ2-5, with 8 bases aligning to TRBD1. The CDR3 contains 14 residues. V lost 6 bases and J lost 4; bases outside the gene matches: 7. Germline values: CDR1 MDHEN, CDR2 SYDVKM. The DNA of the CDR3 is TGTGCCAGCAGGTATCGGGACAGGACAGAGACCCAGTACTTC. This gives the protein CASRYRDRTETQYF. The variable domain in full, with the rest retrieved from reference TRBV28 and TRBJ2-5, is DVKVTQSSRYLVKRTGEKVFLECVQDMDHENMFWYRQDPGLGLRLIYFSYDVKMKEKGDIPEGYSVSREKKERFSLILESASTNQTSMYLCASRYRDRTETQYFGPGTRLLVL.

The J gene is TRBJ2-7, the V gene TRBV6-5; 7 nucleotides line up with TRBD1. Germline-derived CDR1 and CDR2 are MNHEY and SVGAGI. There are 12 residues in the CDR3. The V gene end was trimmed by 11 bases and the J gene end by 0 bases; junction bases not matched to a gene: 4. CDR3 amino acids: CASRQGSYEQYF. The CDR3 coding sequence is TGTGCCTCTAGACAGGGCTCCTACGAGCAGTACTTC.

The chain couples TRBV5-1 to TRBJ2-3, with a weak D call TRBD1 (7 bases). The V gene's germline CDR1 is SGHRS and CDR2 YFSETQ. The V end was cut by 0 bases, the J end by 4 bases, with 12 bases between. This CDR3 is 15 amino acids long. In DNA, the CDR3 is TGCGCCAGCAGCTTGGCAGCAGGGGGGCCAGATACGCAGTATTTT. The encoded protein is CASSLAAGGPDTQYF.